This T cell receptor beta chain was obtained from a study of cytomegalovirus exposure and HLA in healthy donors. The study's findings and limits: Analyses of presence and absence presupposed an approximately uniform sequencing depth across donors. Associated with cytomegalovirus, according to the listing, were some 180 TCR beta chains.

In the case of this clone: Its specificity is not known.

PCR used 60 Vbeta primers and 13 Jbeta primers. Using immunoSEQ multiplex PCR, the repertoire was profiled, and TCRdb retains in-frame clones only, with some absent. Of some 180,000 clones listed, over 70% were seen once; the top ten hold roughly 1.4%. Trimming took 8 bases from V and 1 from J; bases not matched to a gene: 5. From germline, CDR1 is SGHVS and CDR2 FQNEAQ. This CDR3 contains 13 residues. This chain uses TRBV7-8 with TRBJ2-7; 7 positions agree with TRBD2. The clonotype originates from a man aged 18 to 30 in good health and CMV-seronegative. The sequencing sample was made of PBMCs. CDR3 amino acids: CASGGGISYEQYF. DNA of the CDR3: TGTGCCAGCGGGGGGGGGATTTCCTACGAGCAGTACTTC.